This entry describes one TCR beta chain. Its cognate antigen is unknown. The data were taken from a study of cytotoxic CD8 clonotypes in ibrutinib-treated CLL. Across the study: Among the patients, around ten presented as relapsed/refractory and about 16 as treatment-naive; around 18 showed unmutated IGHV. Partial response was seen in approximately 24 patients and complete response in 2; after median around 5.5 years, about 14 stayed remitted, about twelve progressed.

TCRdb's copy holds only in-frame clones and misses some; the assay was immunoSEQ multiplex PCR. Counted here are about 140,000 clones, around 77% occurring once; the ten biggest clones make up about 27%. CDR1 is MDHEN, CDR2 SYDVKM, per germline. There are 15 residues in the CDR3. The V and J ends lost 3 bases and 3 bases respectively, with 12 bases between them. Study findings and constraints: Sustained-remission and progressing patients were not sampled at matched times.

The receptor comes from a human donor with chronic lymphocytic leukemia. This material consisted of PBMCs, taken after 12 months of ibrutinib treatment. The V and J genes are TRBV28 and TRBJ2-4; TRBD2 is a possible D gene (5 bases). CDR3 bases: TGTGCCAGCAGTTTCCGGGGTTCAGACAAAAACATTCAGTACTTC. Amino acids: CASSFRGSDKNIQYF.